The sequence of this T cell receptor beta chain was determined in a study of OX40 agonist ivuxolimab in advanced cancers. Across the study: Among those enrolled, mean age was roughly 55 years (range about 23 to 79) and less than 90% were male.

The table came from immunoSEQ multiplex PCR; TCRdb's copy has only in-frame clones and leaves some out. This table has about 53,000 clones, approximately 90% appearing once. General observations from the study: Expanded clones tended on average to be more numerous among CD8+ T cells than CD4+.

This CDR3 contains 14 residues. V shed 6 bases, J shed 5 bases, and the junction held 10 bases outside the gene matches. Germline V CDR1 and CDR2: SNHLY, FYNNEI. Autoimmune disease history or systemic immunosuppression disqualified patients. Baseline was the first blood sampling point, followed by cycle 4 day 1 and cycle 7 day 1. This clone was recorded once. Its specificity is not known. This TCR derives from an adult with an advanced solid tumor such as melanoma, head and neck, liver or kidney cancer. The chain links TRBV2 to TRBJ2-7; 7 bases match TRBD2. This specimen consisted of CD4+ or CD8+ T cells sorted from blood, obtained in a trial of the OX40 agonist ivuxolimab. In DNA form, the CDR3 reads TGTGCCAGCAGCGGGAGGAGAGGTGGGGACGAGCAGTACTTC. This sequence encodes CASSGRRGGDEQYF. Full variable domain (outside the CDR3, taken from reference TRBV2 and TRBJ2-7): EPEVTQTPSHQVTQMGQEVILRCVPISNHLYFYWYRQILGQKVEFLVSFYNNEISEKSEIFDDQFSVERPDGSNFTLKIRSTKLEDSAMYFCASSGRRGGDEQYFGPGTRLTVT.